What follows are 18 T cell receptor beta chains derived from one specimen sequenced in a study of identical twins. MiXCR, run by TCRdb on the 5' RACE reads, gives a single entry per CDR3 protein. The repertoire holds 600,000 to 850,000 distinct CDR3 sequences, with about 20% as singletons. This sample also belongs to another study, concerning T cells expressing NK-cell markers.

The sample was PBMCs. These receptors were obtained from a woman between 18 and 29 years old in good health.

The sample holds a few counts of this clonotype. The chain joins TRBV12-3 or TRBV12-4 to TRBJ1-1, with D unclear. The CDR3 runs to 12 residues. V was pared by 8 bases and J by 1 base, with 8 bases between. The CDR3 nucleotides read TGTGCCAGCGGGCCGGCGAACACTGAAGCTTTCTTT. Its protein is CASGPANTEAFF.

This clonotype was counted between two and nine times. The gene calls are TRBV5-1 and TRBJ2-4; possibly TRBD1 for D (6 bases). The CDR3 length is 14 residues. V gave up 4 bases and J gave up 1 base, with 9 bases separating them. The germline gives CDR1 SGHRS, CDR2 YFSETQ. CDR3: CASSAGQAKNIQYF. The CDR3 DNA sequence: TGCGCCAGCAGCGCCGGACAGGCCAAAAACATTCAGTACTTC.

This clonotype came up a few times. This CDR3 reads CSARDDRGAKNIQYF. The CDR3 DNA follows: TGCAGTGCTAGAGATGACAGGGGCGCCAAAAACATTCAGTACTTC. V is TRBV20-1 and J is TRBJ2-4; 8 bases map to TRBD1. Germline assignment: CDR1 DFQATT and CDR2 SNEGSKA (reference sequence). The J segment lost 1 base and the V segment lost 0 bases, leaving 2 bases of the junction unmatched. CDR3 length: 15 residues.

The chain couples TRBV20-1 to TRBJ2-7; D perhaps matches TRBD2 (7 bases). This CDR3 has 13 amino acids. Per germline, CDR1 DFQATT and CDR2 SNEGSKA (reference sequence). V lost 4 bases, J lost 7 bases, and 17 bases lay in between. Here the CDR3 DNA reads TGCAGTGCTACTCCCCGGGGGGCGCGAGAGCAGTACTTC. It encodes CSATPRGAREQYF.

J is TRBJ1-4 and V is TRBV29-1; D perhaps matches TRBD1 (6 bases). The V gene lost 4 bases and the J gene lost 5 bases, with 11 bases spanning the gap. The CDR3 sequence is 13 residues long. Germline CDR1 SQVTM, CDR2 ANQGSEA. The CDR3 sequence is CSVGQDLNEKLFF. In nucleotides, the CDR3 is TGCAGCGTTGGACAGGACCTGAATGAAAAACTGTTTTTT.

The sample holds one count of this clonotype. The J gene is TRBJ1-4, the V gene TRBV20-1; D is uncertain. The CDR3 runs to 14 residues. Germline loops: CDR1 DFQATT, CDR2 SNEGSKA (reference sequence). V was cut by 1 base and J by 7 bases, with 13 bases left in between. For the CDR3, the DNA is TGCAGTGCTAGAGGCCCCGGCGGAAGTGAAAAACTGTTTTTT. Translation gives CSARGPGGSEKLFF.

V usage is TRBV5-1 and J usage is TRBJ1-1; 9 bases fit TRBD1. The V and J ends lost 4 bases and 3 bases, in that order; junction bases with no gene match: 10. This CDR3 region has 16 residues. Germline V gives CDR1 SGHRS, CDR2 YFSETQ. CDR3 nucleotides: TGCGCCAGCAGCCTTCGAACAGGGGGCGCGGACACTGAAGCTTTCTTT. Translating it yields CASSLRTGGADTEAFF. The whole variable domain, filled in from reference TRBV5-1 and TRBJ1-1, reads KAGVTQTPRYLIKTRGQQVTLSCSPISGHRSVSWYQQTPGQGLQFLFEYFSETQRNKGNFPGRFSGRQFSNSRSEMNVSTLELGDSALYLCASSLRTGGADTEAFFGQGTRLTVV.

V and J are TRBV5-8 and TRBJ2-1; D unresolved. Trimming left V 0 bases short and J 2 bases short, with 9 bases between. This CDR3 is 15 amino acids long. Germline V gives CDR1 SGHTS, CDR2 YDEGEE. As DNA, the CDR3 is TGTGCCAGCAGCTTGGGTCCTCAGGCCTACAATGAGCAGTTCTTC. Encoded protein: CASSLGPQAYNEQFF.

J is TRBJ2-1 and V is TRBV29-1; D unresolved. This CDR3 has 13 residues. Germline CDR1 and CDR2: SQVTM and ANQGSEA. V shed 6 bases and J shed 9 bases, with 18 bases lying between them. The CDR3 here is CSVRTERSGEQFF. CDR3 DNA sequence: TGCAGCGTCCGGACGGAGAGGTCGGGTGAGCAGTTCTTC.

V is TRBV20-1 and J is TRBJ2-2; 12 nucleotides line up with TRBD1. This CDR3 spans 15 amino acids. Germline-derived CDR1 and CDR2 are DFQATT and SNEGSKA (reference sequence). This chain's CDR3 is CSGGQGAGDTGELFF. CDR3 nucleotides: TGCAGCGGGGGACAGGGGGCAGGCGACACCGGGGAGCTGTTTTTT.

This clonotype was observed a handful of times. The chain has TRBV10-3 and TRBJ2-2; 8 bases align to TRBD2. With V trimmed by 4 bases and J by 0 bases, 7 bases remained unmatched. The germline V gene has CDR1 ENHRY and CDR2 SYGVKD. The CDR3 spans 17 residues. The CDR3 bases are TGTGCCATCAGTGCCCCGGGACTAGGGACGAACACCGGGGAGCTGTTTTTT. It yields the protein CAISAPGLGTNTGELFF.

This rearrangement joins TRBV30 to TRBJ2-5; D ambiguous. The V gene's germline CDR1 is GTSNPN and CDR2 SVGIG (reference sequence). V was trimmed by 0 bases and J by 5 bases, leaving 10 bases between them. The CDR3 contains 13 residues. The DNA of the CDR3 is TGTGCCTGGAGTGTAGACCCCCGGGAGACCCAGTACTTC. It yields the protein CAWSVDPRETQYF.

The gene calls are TRBV9 and TRBJ2-2, with no clear D. Germline CDR1 SGDLS, CDR2 YYNGEE. The CDR3 runs 13 residues. The V end lost 0 bases, the J end lost 5 bases, and 5 bases lay between the germline ends. CDR3 protein: CASSVAWTGELFF. The CDR3 nucleotides read TGTGCCAGCAGCGTAGCGTGGACCGGGGAGCTGTTTTTT.

This sequence joins TRBV12-3 or TRBV12-4 and TRBJ2-7, with a tentative D call TRBD2 (6 bases). The CDR3 spans 13 residues. Trimming removed 5 bases at V and 5 bases at J, with 13 bases between. This CDR3 reads CASSLIGGDEQYF. In DNA form, the CDR3 reads TGTGCCAGCAGTCTAATCGGAGGGGACGAGCAGTACTTC.

This chain connects TRBV4-2 to TRBJ2-2; 10 nucleotides agree with TRBD2. Trimming at V came to 1 base and at J to 4 bases, leaving 15 bases not matched to a gene. There are 20 residues in the CDR3. Germline V gene lookup returns CDR1 LGHNA and CDR2 YNFKEQ. This CDR3 reads CASSQVVTLSSGGGTGELFF. The DNA of the CDR3 is TGTGCCAGCAGCCAAGTCGTTACTCTGTCTAGCGGGGGCGGCACCGGGGAGCTGTTTTTT.

The chain uses TRBV25-1 and TRBJ2-1; D uncertain. V lost 5 bases, J lost 5 bases, and 7 bases lay in between. CDR1 and CDR2 from the germline V gene are MGHDK and SYGVNS. The CDR3 is made up of 12 amino acids. CDR3 nucleotides: TGTGCCAGCAGTCACCAGGACAATGAGCAGTTCTTC. It codes for CASSHQDNEQFF.

This clonotype was detected a few times. V and J are TRBV7-2 and TRBJ2-7; D may be TRBD1 (5 bases). V was pared by 6 bases and J by 1 base, with 13 bases between. This CDR3 contains 14 residues. Germline V gene data show CDR1 as SGHTA and CDR2 as FQGNSA. CDR3 protein: CASRRGQTSYEQYF. CDR3 in DNA: TGTGCCAGCAGAAGAGGACAAACATCCTACGAGCAGTACTTC.

The gene calls are TRBV11-3 and TRBJ2-1; the match to TRBD2 covers 7 bases. V trimming: 8 bases; J trimming: 4 bases; junction bases outside the gene matches: 8. The CDR3 has 14 amino acids. The germline gives CDR1 SGHNT, CDR2 YENEEA. CDR3 residues: CASEKTGGYNEQFF. The CDR3 DNA reads TGTGCCAGCGAGAAGACGGGAGGTTACAATGAGCAGTTCTTC. Supplemented by reference TRBV11-3 and TRBJ2-1, the full variable domain reads EAGVVQSPRYKIIEKKQPVAFWCNPISGHNTLYWYLQNLGQGPELLIRYENEEAVDDSQLPKDRFSAERLKGVDSTLKIQPAELGDSAVYLCASEKTGGYNEQFFGPGTRLTVL.